Listed below are T cell receptor beta chains from one sample, sequenced in a study of tumor-infiltrating lymphocytes in primary liver carcinoma. A single record per CDR3 protein comes from TCRdb applying MiXCR to the multiplex PCR reads. Of about 200,000 distinct CDR3 sequences listed, approximately 65% were seen once; the top ten hold approximately 6.5%. The sequenced material came from peripheral blood. The receptors here all came from a woman aged 55-69 years with primary liver carcinoma and hepatitis B virus infection. CDR3s include the opening cysteine and the closing phenylalanine or tryptophan. D genes are given only for firm matches. A row's size may be missing; if present it is once, few, many or a size class.

j_call,clone_size,v_call,d_call,cdr3_nt,cdr3_aa
TRBJ2-3,once,TRBV4-1,-,TGCGCCAGCGCGGGGTGTGGTGCAGATACGCAGTATTTT,CASAGCGADTQYF
TRBJ2-3,few,TRBV7-8,TRBD2,TGTGCCAGCAGCTTACTATCGGGAGGGCGCTGGGGGGATACGCAGTATTTT,CASSLLSGGRWGDTQYF
TRBJ1-5,-,TRBV5-5,-,TGTGCCAGCACCCTAGGGATCGGACAGTCCCAGCATTTT,CASTLGIGQSQHF
TRBJ2-3,-,TRBV12-3/TRBV12-4,-,TGTGCCAGCAGCCCTTCTGGGTGGGGGATAGGTACGCAGTATTTT,CASSPSGWGIGTQYF
TRBJ2-2,-,TRBV6-1,-,TGTGCCAGCAGACGCGACAAGAACACCGGGGAGCTGTTTTTT,CASRRDKNTGELFF
TRBJ2-6,-,TRBV11-3,-,TGTGCCAGCAACCCTGGGGGATCTGGGGCCAATGTCCTGACTTTC,CASNPGGSGANVLTF
TRBJ1-2,once,TRBV29-1,-,TGCAGCGCCCAATGGGGGGATGACTACACCTTC,CSAQWGDDYTF
TRBJ2-7,-,TRBV14,TRBD1,TGTGCCAGCAGCCAAAGACAGGGGCTCTACGAGCAGTACTTC,CASSQRQGLYEQYF
TRBJ2-1,-,TRBV11-2,TRBD2,TGTGCCAGCAGCCGTGCTAGCGGTCTATACAATGAGCAGTTCTTC,CASSRASGLYNEQFF
TRBJ2-7,many,TRBV11-2,TRBD1,TGTGCCAGCGGCAAACAGGGGAACTACGAGCAGTACTTC,CASGKQGNYEQYF
TRBJ1-5,many,TRBV4-2,-,TGTGCCAGCAGCCAAGAGGTCGAGACAGTTAGCAATCAGCCCCAGCATTTT,CASSQEVETVSNQPQHF
TRBJ2-7,-,TRBV11-2,-,TGTGTCAGCAGCCGAGAGGGGGGGGGCACATACGAGCAGTACTTC,CVSSREGGGTYEQYF
TRBJ1-5,-,TRBV28,TRBD1,TGTGCCAGCAGTATTGGGACAGGGGGGCAGCCCCAGCATTTT,CASSIGTGGQPQHF
TRBJ1-6,-,TRBV10-2,-,TGCGCCAGCAGAGGGTGGTCCCTCAGGGGTTCACCCCTCCACTTT,CASRGWSLRGSPLHF
TRBJ2-5,once,TRBV6-1,-,TGTGCCAACAGTGAGGGTTTCCGTAAAGAGACCCAGTACTTC,CANSEGFRKETQYF
TRBJ2-3,many,TRBV6-5,-,TGTGCCAGACAAAAGGGCGAGGCGAGACACACAGATACGCAGTATTTT,CARQKGEARHTDTQYF